This TCR beta chain comes out of a study of blood T cell repertoires in COVID-19. Study at large: The samples span acute and convalescent COVID-19 from the United States, Italy and Spain.

Per the authors' pipeline: Cell counts per sample came from amplifying reference gene primers. TCRdb keeps only in-frame clones here, not all; method: immunoSEQ multiplex PCR. V, J and clone size reflect that table, while D and trimming were determined from the DNA. The sample yields some 260,000 clones, 85% to 90% seen once. Trimming cost V 3 bases and J 2 bases; bases outside gene matches: 3. Per the germline V gene, CDR1 is SGHKS and CDR2 is YYEKEE (reference sequence). The CDR3 has 14 amino acids. The sequence was collected from a man older than 75 with acute or convalescent COVID-19. The rearrangement links TRBV5-5 to TRBJ2-7, with 9 bases aligning to TRBD1. Sequenced: peripheral blood. The CDR3 spells CASSSTGGTYEQYF. The CDR3 region has the DNA TGTGCCAGCAGCTCGACAGGGGGGACCTACGAGCAGTACTTC.